The 32 T cell receptor beta chains below all came from one sample that was sequenced in a study of siplizumab effects on memory and regulatory T cells. Generated by immunoSEQ multiplex PCR, the TCRdb table keeps only in-frame clones and is missing some. Here the sample spans roughly 110,000 clones, around 93% being singletons. The specimen sequenced was non-Treg CD4+ T cells sorted from blood. All receptors derive from a human donor in good health.

This chain links TRBV18 with TRBJ1-5; D gene unclear. The CDR3 consists of 14 residues. Germline CDR1 is KGHSH and CDR2 is LQKENI. The V and J ends lost 3 bases and 0 bases respectively, with 6 bases between them. CDR3 DNA: TGTGCCAGCTCACCGGGAGTTAGCAATCAGCCCCAGCATTTT. Translated: CASSPGVSNQPQHF.

The gene calls are TRBV18 and TRBJ2-7; D tentatively fits TRBD1 or TRBD2 (5 bases each). Germline assignment: CDR1 KGHSH and CDR2 LQKENI. V lost 3 bases and J 5 bases, leaving 11 bases between the germline ends. CDR3 length: 13 residues. The CDR3 DNA sequence: TGTGCCAGCTCACCCTCAGGGACCCACGAGCAGTACTTC. Amino acid sequence: CASSPSGTHEQYF. Full variable domain (missing parts from reference TRBV18 and TRBJ2-7): NAGVMQNPRHLVRRRGQEARLRCSPMKGHSHVYWYRQLPEEGLKFMVYLQKENIIDESGMPKERFSAEFPKEGPSILRIQQVVRGDSAAYFCASSPSGTHEQYFGPGTRLTVT.

The chain combines TRBV4-3 with TRBJ1-2; D call uncertain. V shed 1 base and J shed 0 bases, with 6 bases lying between them. Germline V lookup: CDR1 LGHNA, CDR2 YSLEER. The CDR3 sequence is 14 residues long. This CDR3 reads CASSQGAANYGYTF. The CDR3 DNA follows: TGCGCCAGCAGCCAAGGAGCTGCTAACTATGGCTACACCTTC.

This chain connects TRBV7-9 to TRBJ2-3; TRBD2 matches 10 bases. V was clipped by 4 bases and J by 1 base; unmatched bases: 5. Germline V lookup: CDR1 SEHNR, CDR2 FQNEAQ (reference sequence). The length of the CDR3 is 16 residues. The CDR3 loop is CASSSSAGGRTDTQYF. CDR3 DNA sequence: TGTGCCAGCAGCTCATCAGCGGGGGGGCGCACAGATACGCAGTATTTT.

The chain has TRBV7-9 and TRBJ2-1; D possibly corresponds to TRBD2 (5 bases). This CDR3 is 11 amino acids long. In germline, CDR1 is SEHNR, CDR2 FQNEAQ (reference sequence). V lost 5 bases and J 9 bases, leaving 8 bases between the germline ends. DNA of the CDR3: TGTGCCAGCAGCCGTGCGGGTGAGCAGTTCTTC. Encoded protein: CASSRAGEQFF.

The chain joins TRBV5-1 to TRBJ2-7; unclear D gene. The CDR3 is made up of 13 amino acids. Trimming pared 6 bases from V and 3 bases from J, leaving 13 bases between. Per germline, CDR1 SGHRS and CDR2 YFSETQ. Written as DNA, the CDR3 is TGCGCCAGCACTGCAGATCCCCTCTACGAGCAGTACTTC. Its translation: CASTADPLYEQYF. Based on the CDR3 plus reference TRBV5-1 and TRBJ2-7, the full variable domain is KAGVTQTPRYLIKTRGQQVTLSCSPISGHRSVSWYQQTPGQGLQFLFEYFSETQRNKGNFPGRFSGRQFSNSRSEMNVSTLELGDSALYLCASTADPLYEQYFGPGTRLTVT.

The chain is built from TRBV6-6 and TRBJ2-2; D is perhaps TRBD2 (7 bases). The CDR3 is made up of 15 amino acids. Trimming pared 5 bases from V and 4 bases from J, leaving 14 bases between. Germline assignment: CDR1 MNHNY and CDR2 SVGAGI (reference sequence). The CDR3 is CASSTGGAGTGELFF. In DNA, the CDR3 is TGTGCCAGCAGTACTGGGGGGGCCGGCACCGGGGAGCTGTTTTTT.

The chain employs TRBV5-1 and TRBJ2-2; D call uncertain. V lost 4 bases and J 0 bases, leaving 10 bases between the germline ends. The CDR3 contains 15 residues. Germline values: CDR1 SGHRS, CDR2 YFSETQ. The CDR3 here is CASSASVTNTGELFF. Here the CDR3 DNA reads TGCGCCAGCAGCGCTTCTGTCACGAACACCGGGGAGCTGTTTTTT.

The chain links TRBV4-1 to TRBJ2-7, with D perhaps matching TRBD2 (6 bases). The germline V gene has CDR1 MGHRA and CDR2 YSYEKL. Trimming stripped 4 bases from V and 0 bases from J, with 16 bases between. This CDR3 contains 16 residues. The CDR3 DNA reads TGCGCCAGCAGCCGGGGGTCGGGGGTTAGCTCCTACGAGCAGTACTTC. It encodes CASSRGSGVSSYEQYF.

V usage is TRBV5-1 and J usage is TRBJ2-7; 7 bases align to TRBD1. This CDR3 is built from 15 residues. V shed 3 bases, J shed 4 bases, and the junction held 10 bases outside the gene matches. Germline assignment: CDR1 SGHRS and CDR2 YFSETQ. CDR3 residues: CASSSTGTVNYEQYF. Here the CDR3 DNA reads TGCGCCAGCAGCTCAACCGGGACAGTTAATTACGAGCAGTACTTC.

The genes are TRBV9 and TRBJ1-2; 9 bases are shared with TRBD1. Trimming removed 4 bases from V and 8 bases from J; junction bases left unmatched: 9. This CDR3 region has 14 residues. Germline CDR1 SGDLS, CDR2 YYNGEE. CDR3 loop: CASSTRDRATGYTF. In DNA, the CDR3 is TGTGCCAGCAGCACCCGGGACAGGGCGACCGGCTACACCTTC.

CDR3 sequence: CASSSPGGGGEEQYF. In nucleotides, the CDR3 is TGTGCCAGCAGTTCGCCTGGGGGAGGGGGCGAGGAGCAGTACTTC. The chain carries TRBV28 and TRBJ2-7; D may correspond to TRBD1 or TRBD2 (7 bases each). This CDR3 contains 15 residues. The germline V and J ends were trimmed by 4 bases and 7 bases, with 20 bases remaining between them. Germline-derived CDR1 and CDR2 are MDHEN and SYDVKM.

The chain joins TRBV6-1 to TRBJ2-3; 8 nucleotides agree with TRBD2. The germline CDR1 and CDR2 sequences are MNHNS and SASEGT. The CDR3 spans 15 residues. V lost 3 bases to trimming and J lost 2 bases; unmatched junction nucleotides: 4. CDR3 nucleotide sequence: TGTGCCAGCAGTGATCGCGGGGGGCCCACAGATACGCAGTATTTT. It codes for CASSDRGGPTDTQYF.

The chain joins TRBV19 to TRBJ1-1, with D perhaps matching TRBD1 (5 bases). The ends were cut back, 8 bases at V and 1 base at J, with 14 bases in the middle. CDR1 is LNHDA and CDR2 is SQIVND in the germline V gene (reference sequence). This CDR3 region has 14 residues. Here the CDR3 DNA reads TGTGCCAGTTTTAAAACGGGGACGAACACTGAAGCTTTCTTT. Encoded protein: CASFKTGTNTEAFF.

The chain links TRBV29-1 to TRBJ2-7; 10 bases fit TRBD2. This CDR3 comprises 15 residues. Unmatched junction bases numbered 12, after V lost 7 bases and J lost 3 bases. CDR1 SQVTM and CDR2 ANQGSEA come from the germline V gene. The CDR3 nucleotides are TGCAGCGCCATAACCCTAGCGGGGGTATACTACGAGCAGTACTTC. Its translation is CSAITLAGVYYEQYF.

This chain links TRBV19 with TRBJ2-3; the match to TRBD1 covers 7 bases. Germline CDR1 LNHDA, CDR2 SQIVND (reference sequence). This CDR3 is 13 amino acids long. The ends lost 5 bases at V and 8 bases at J; junction bases unmatched: 7. CDR3 bases: TGTGCCAGTAGTTCCGACAGGGTCGGTACGCAGTATTTT. It translates to CASSSDRVGTQYF.

This clone came up once. V and J are TRBV25-1 and TRBJ1-5, with D possibly matching TRBD1 (5 bases). CDR3 length: 15 residues. The V and J ends lost 2 bases and 2 bases respectively, with 10 bases between them. CDR1 MGHDK and CDR2 SYGVNS come from the germline V gene. The CDR3 DNA reads as TGTGCCAGCAGTGAAGAGGGGAGAGGCAATCAGCCCCAGCATTTT. This sequence encodes CASSEEGRGNQPQHF.

The J gene is TRBJ1-1, the V gene TRBV6-5; tentative D call: TRBD1 (5 bases). This CDR3 is 13 amino acids long. Germline CDR1 and CDR2: MNHEY and SVGAGI. V shed 3 bases and J shed 5 bases, with 10 bases lying between them. CDR3 loop: CASSYSGGTEAFF. The CDR3 region has the DNA TGTGCCAGCAGTTATAGCGGGGGTACTGAAGCTTTCTTT.

The gene calls are TRBV11-2 and TRBJ2-7; D remains ambiguous. Germline-derived CDR1 and CDR2 are SGHAT and FQNNGV. Deletions cut 1 base from V and 1 base from J, with 11 bases between. This CDR3 is built from 15 residues. The chain's CDR3 is CASSLVVTPSYEQYF. The CDR3 DNA follows: TGTGCCAGCAGCTTAGTCGTGACACCGTCCTACGAGCAGTACTTC.

The chain joins TRBV2 to TRBJ2-5, with TRBD1 matching 7 bases. V trimming: 3 bases; J trimming: 4 bases; junction bases outside the gene matches: 8. Germline CDR1 is SNHLY and CDR2 is FYNNEI. The CDR3 extends over 15 amino acids. The CDR3 is CASSDDRAARETQYF. The CDR3 DNA sequence: TGTGCCAGCAGTGATGACAGGGCCGCCAGAGAGACCCAGTACTTC.

The V gene is TRBV10-2, the J gene TRBJ2-2, with a possible D match to TRBD2 (5 bases). Trimming removed 11 bases from V and 6 bases from J, with 19 bases in between. Per the germline V gene, CDR1 is WSHSY and CDR2 is SAAADI. The CDR3 spans 14 residues. CDR3 sequence: CAPTGGLIPGELFF. The CDR3 DNA is TGCGCCCCCACCGGAGGATTGATTCCCGGGGAGCTGTTTTTT.

The rearrangement uses TRBV7-9 and TRBJ2-4, with unresolved D. V was shortened by 3 bases and J by 1 base, with 19 bases between the two germline ends. The germline gives CDR1 SEHNR, CDR2 FQNEAQ (reference sequence). This CDR3 comprises 18 residues. The CDR3 coding sequence is TGTGCCAGCAGCTTTATTGGTGACTGGAAGGTGGCCAAAAACATTCAGTACTTC. Translating gives CASSFIGDWKVAKNIQYF.

The chain recombines TRBV15 with TRBJ1-1, with a possible D match to TRBD1 (5 bases). The CDR3 runs 15 residues. With 0 bases removed from V and 5 bases from J, the gap between germline ends came to 13 bases. Germline CDR1 and CDR2: LNHNV and YYDKDF (reference sequence). The CDR3 sequence: CATSREAGSWTEAFF. The DNA for the CDR3 is TGTGCCACCAGCAGAGAGGCAGGGAGCTGGACTGAAGCTTTCTTT. The full variable domain, with the rest looked up from reference TRBV15 and TRBJ1-1, is DAMVIQNPRYQVTQFGKPVTLSCSQTLNHNVMYWYQQKSSQAPKLLFHYYDKDFNNEADTPDNFQSRRPNTSFCFLDIRSPGLGDTAMYLCATSREAGSWTEAFFGQGTRLTVV.

This clone occurred once. J is TRBJ2-2 and V is TRBV7-7, with D possibly being TRBD1 (6 bases). Deletions cut 1 base from V and 6 bases from J, with 12 bases between. This CDR3 comprises 15 residues. Germline V gene lookup returns CDR1 SSHAT and CDR2 FNYEAQ (reference sequence). This chain's CDR3 is CASSLGVAGAGELFF. The CDR3 DNA reads as TGTGCCAGCAGCTTAGGTGTAGCAGGGGCCGGGGAGCTGTTTTTT.

The J gene is TRBJ1-2, the V gene TRBV7-8; possibly TRBD1 for D (6 bases). CDR1 SGHVS and CDR2 FQNEAQ come from the germline V gene. This CDR3 contains 15 residues. The V gene lost 1 base and the J gene lost 8 bases, with 17 bases spanning the gap. CDR3 in amino acids: CASSLGTASNRGYTF. As DNA, the CDR3 is TGTGCCAGCAGCTTAGGGACAGCCTCTAATCGGGGCTACACCTTC.

The CDR3 DNA reads TGTGCCAGCAGCTTGAAGAGTGGTGCTGGCACAGATACGCAGTATTTT. Amino acids: CASSLKSGAGTDTQYF. The chain combines TRBV5-6 with TRBJ2-3; D gene uncertain. Trimming took 1 base from V and 1 from J, leaving 13 bases between them. The CDR3 has 16 amino acids. CDR1 and CDR2 (germline): SGHDT, YYEEEE.

The genes are TRBV18 and TRBJ1-3, with 7 bases matching TRBD1. After removal of 3 bases from V and 4 bases from J, the junction contained 9 bases not matched to a gene. Germline-derived CDR1 and CDR2 are KGHSH and LQKENI. The CDR3 spans 16 residues. The CDR3 is CASSPGRQGPGNTIYF. CDR3 in DNA: TGTGCCAGCTCACCGGGTCGACAGGGCCCAGGAAACACCATATATTTT.

The CDR3 nucleotides read TGTGCCAGCTTCGTCCGGGACAGGAGCACTTCTTTTGCGAACACCGGGGAGCTGTTTTTT. It translates to CASFVRDRSTSFANTGELFF. The genes are TRBV6-4 and TRBJ2-2; 8 positions match TRBD1. The V gene end was trimmed by 8 bases and the J gene end by 0 bases; junction bases not matched to a gene: 20. The CDR3 consists of 20 residues. Germline V gene sequence: CDR1 MRHNA, CDR2 SNTAGT.

V is TRBV7-2 and J is TRBJ2-5; 7 nucleotides align to TRBD2. CDR3 length: 15 residues. V lost 2 bases, J lost 1 base, and 4 bases stayed unmatched. Germline CDR1 SGHTA, CDR2 FQGNSA. The CDR3 spells CASSLIRGGQETQYF. The CDR3 DNA follows: TGTGCCAGCAGCTTAATTCGCGGGGGCCAAGAGACCCAGTACTTC.

The V and J genes are TRBV28 and TRBJ1-6; D gene ambiguous. V dropped 1 base and J dropped 0 bases, with 7 bases sitting between them. The CDR3 spans 16 residues. CDR1 and CDR2 (germline): MDHEN, SYDVKM. Written as DNA, the CDR3 is TGTGCCAGCAGTTTATCGGGAAGCTCCTATAATTCACCCCTCCACTTT. Translating it yields CASSLSGSSYNSPLHF.

The rearrangement links TRBV6-5 to TRBJ1-2, with D unresolved. The CDR3 has 16 residues. Per germline, CDR1 MNHEY and CDR2 SVGAGI. The ends were cut back, 0 bases at V and 2 bases at J, with 13 bases in the middle. CDR3 DNA: TGTGCCAGCAGTTACTCGAGCAGGAACGTCAACTATGGCTACACCTTC. Translation: CASSYSSRNVNYGYTF.

V usage is TRBV6-1 and J usage is TRBJ1-4; 7 bases map to TRBD1. This CDR3 spans 17 amino acids. Germline CDR1 is MNHNS and CDR2 is SASEGT. V shed 0 bases and J 3 bases; nucleotides not matched to a gene: 7. Written as DNA, the CDR3 is TGTGCCAGCAGTGAAGCGAAAACCGGGACAGCTAATGAAAAACTGTTTTTT. Amino acids: CASSEAKTGTANEKLFF.